The rows below give T cell receptor beta chains drawn from one sample of a study of preoperative IRX-2 immunotherapy in early breast cancer. Generated by immunoSEQ multiplex PCR, the TCRdb table keeps only in-frame clones and is missing some. Of 40,000 to 50,000 clones detected, roughly 77% appear once; the ten largest clones hold 0.95% to 1.5%. The sequencing here drew on tumor tissue, taken after IRX-2 immunotherapy. Receptor source: a human donor with breast cancer. The conserved cysteine and the conserved F or W are not part of the CDR3 here.

j_gene | v_gene | CDR3aa
TRBJ1-6 | TRBV23-1 | ASSQPWVESPLH
TRBJ2-1 | TRBV7-2 | ASSVLAGGPRNEQF
TRBJ2-7 | TRBV19 | ASSIKGIPYEQY
TRBJ2-5 | TRBV10-3 | AISEFTGQETQY
TRBJ1-2 | TRBV29-1 | SVVGTGTYGYT
TRBJ2-5 | TRBV29-1 | SVVTSGRSKGYETQY
TRBJ2-1 | TRBV23-1 | ASSLMQGAYNEQF
TRBJ1-1 | TRBV19 | ASRDRVNTEAF
TRBJ1-2 | TRBV6-8 | ASSPGLNYGYT
TRBJ1-1 | TRBV18 | ASSTGTAEAF
TRBJ1-2 | TRBV28 | ASRPGTGTVHGYT
TRBJ1-2 | TRBV28 | ASSLPGAYGYT
TRBJ2-3 | TRBV6-8 | AISWRGDEDTQY
TRBJ2-7 | TRBV18 | ASSPIAGGYEQY
TRBJ2-7 | TRBV6-8 | ASSLSTSGSYEQY
TRBJ2-5 | TRBV29-1 | SVEHGTRETQY
TRBJ2-4 | TRBV6-8 | ASSLSGLATGHGIQY
TRBJ1-1 | TRBV19 | ASSTGPQGVGNTEAF
TRBJ2-5 | TRBV5-1 | ASSRRESQETQY
TRBJ1-1 | TRBV29-1 | SVKREAGYQAF